What follows are 18 T cell receptor beta chains derived from one specimen sequenced in a study of radiation and T cells in renal cell carcinoma. Stated time point: blood 2 weeks post-SBRT. Sample treatment: 15 Gy SBRT to primary tumor, nephrectomy 4 weeks later. Profiled with immunoSEQ multiplex PCR; TCRdb holds only in-frame clones, not every one. The sample has approximately 75,000 clones; around 76% are singletons. Here the sequenced sample was blood, taken from a patient whose treatment included radiotherapy and nephrectomy. Receptors were obtained from a man aged 55 to 70 with renal cell carcinoma.

CDR3 nucleotide sequence: TGTGCCAGTAGTATAGGTCGTGCGGAGCTTGGAGCTTTCTTT. This codes for CASSIGRAELGAFF. This chain links TRBV19 with TRBJ1-1; D remains ambiguous. The V and J ends lost 1 base and 10 bases respectively, with 16 bases between them. This CDR3 has 14 amino acids. CDR1 LNHDA and CDR2 SQIVND come from the germline V gene (reference sequence).

J is TRBJ2-1 and V is TRBV7-9; TRBD1 or TRBD2 may be the D gene (5 bases each). The CDR3 has 16 amino acids. The V gene lost 5 bases and the J gene lost 0 bases, with 14 bases spanning the gap. Germline CDR1 SEHNR, CDR2 FQNEAQ (reference sequence). The CDR3 sequence is CASSPKAGSSYNEQFF. CDR3 in DNA: TGTGCCAGCAGCCCGAAAGCAGGGAGCTCCTACAATGAGCAGTTCTTC.

This chain uses TRBV19 with TRBJ2-1, with 14 positions matching TRBD2. This CDR3 spans 15 amino acids. CDR1 and CDR2 (germline): LNHDA, SQIVND (reference sequence). V was clipped by 6 bases and J by 9 bases; unmatched bases: 7. The CDR3 spells CASSPGLAGGGEQFF. The DNA of the CDR3 is TGTGCCAGTAGCCCTGGACTAGCGGGAGGCGGTGAGCAGTTCTTC.

This sequence joins TRBV6-1 and TRBJ1-2; 11 bases align to TRBD1. Germline loops: CDR1 MNHNS, CDR2 SASEGT. This CDR3 is built from 15 residues. With 3 bases clipped from V and 9 bases from J, the junction kept 9 bases outside the gene matches. CDR3 in DNA: TGTGCCAGCAGTGAGGGACAGGGGGTAGGATCTCGCTACACCTTC. Amino acids: CASSEGQGVGSRYTF.

With respect to this clone: Other nucleotide sequences from this sample produce the same CDR3. The chain combines TRBV7-2 with TRBJ2-5; D is uncertain. V shed 5 bases and J shed 2 bases, with 3 bases lying between them. There are 11 residues in the CDR3. Germline CDR1 is SGHTA and CDR2 is FQGNSA. CDR3 coding DNA: TGTGCCAGCAGCCCGCAAGAGACCCAGTACTTC. Protein: CASSPQETQYF.

The chain has TRBV7-8 and TRBJ2-5; weak D call: TRBD1 (7 bases). TRBJ2-7 explains the end of the DNA better; the J call may be wrong. CDR1 and CDR2 (germline): SGHVS, FQNEAQ. The CDR3 loop spans 15 amino acids. As DNA, the CDR3 is TGTGCCAGCAGCCTTCTCCAGGGGGACGGGGGCGAGCAGTACTTC. Translating it yields CASSLLQGDGGEQYF.

The chain recombines TRBV9 with TRBJ1-6; 11 bases fit TRBD1. V was pared by 4 bases and J by 9 bases, with 9 bases of the junction left unmatched. Germline values: CDR1 SGDLS, CDR2 YYNGEE. The CDR3 spans 16 residues. The CDR3 sequence: CASSLLGTGGSSPLHF. The CDR3 DNA reads as TGTGCCAGCAGCCTCCTCGGGACAGGGGGGAGTTCACCCCTCCACTTT.

The V and J genes are TRBV6-1 and TRBJ2-2; 8 bases match TRBD1. Trimming cost V 5 bases and J 5 bases; bases outside gene matches: 7. This CDR3 is 15 amino acids long. Germline CDR1 reads MNHNS; CDR2 reads SASEGT. CDR3 sequence reads: CASSNQQGGTGELFF. In DNA form, the CDR3 reads TGTGCCAGCAGTAACCAACAGGGGGGTACCGGGGAGCTGTTTTTT.

The V and J genes are TRBV7-2 and TRBJ2-5, with a possible D match to TRBD2 (5 bases). CDR1 SGHTA and CDR2 FQGNSA come from the germline V gene. Trimming removed 5 bases at V and 5 bases at J, with 18 bases between. The CDR3 is 15 amino acids. The CDR3, as DNA: TGTGCCAGCAGCCGACCCGGGATTACGCGGGAGACCCAGTACTTC. Translated: CASSRPGITRETQYF. The full variable domain, rest sourced from reference TRBV7-2 and TRBJ2-5, is GAGVSQSPSNKVTEKGKDVELRCDPISGHTALYWYRQSLGQGLEFLIYFQGNSAPDKSGLPSDRFSAERTGGSVSTLTIQRTQQEDSAVYLCASSRPGITRETQYFGPGTRLLVL.

The CDR3 sequence: CASRLAGAEETQYF. Here the CDR3 DNA reads TGCGCCAGCAGACTAGCGGGGGCTGAAGAGACCCAGTACTTC. The chain uses TRBV5-1 and TRBJ2-5, with TRBD2 identical over 11 bases. The junction had 3 bases not matched to a gene; V was cut back by 5 bases and J by 3 bases. Germline V gene sequence: CDR1 SGHRS, CDR2 YFSETQ. CDR3 size: 14 residues.

V and J are TRBV28 and TRBJ1-4; 9 bases match TRBD1. The ends lost 3 bases at V and 8 bases at J; junction bases unmatched: 4. Germline assignment: CDR1 MDHEN and CDR2 SYDVKM. CDR3 length equals 14 residues. The CDR3 region has the DNA TGTGCCAGCAGTTTCGGGGACAGGGAGGAAAAACTGTTTTTT. It specifies CASSFGDREEKLFF.

This rearrangement joins TRBV19 to TRBJ2-2; D ambiguous. In germline, CDR1 is LNHDA, CDR2 SQIVND (reference sequence). This CDR3 comprises 14 residues. Between the trimmed V and J ends, which lost 5 bases and 6 bases, there was a span of 13 bases. The CDR3 nucleotides are TGTGCCAGTAGTGACGGACGCCGCGCCGGGGAGCTGTTTTTT. It encodes CASSDGRRAGELFF.

V and J are TRBV9 and TRBJ2-5; 8 nucleotides align to TRBD2. This CDR3 is built from 17 residues. J lost 1 base, V lost 0 bases, and 8 bases had no gene match. The germline V gene has CDR1 SGDLS and CDR2 YYNGEE. The CDR3 reads CASSVGVASGFQETQYF. The CDR3 DNA is TGTGCCAGCAGCGTAGGGGTGGCTAGCGGGTTCCAAGAGACCCAGTACTTC.

The rearrangement joins TRBV15 to TRBJ2-7, with a weak D call TRBD2 (6 bases). CDR3 length equals 14 residues. Deletions cut 5 bases from V and 2 bases from J, with 13 bases between. Germline CDR1 LNHNV, CDR2 YYDKDF (reference sequence). The CDR3 sequence is CATSGGVTPYEQYF. Written as DNA, the CDR3 is TGTGCCACCAGCGGAGGGGTAACCCCCTACGAGCAGTACTTC.

The chain has TRBV29-1 and TRBJ2-7, with TRBD1 matching 9 bases. V lost 5 bases, J lost 0 bases, and 2 bases stayed unmatched. The CDR3 sequence is 13 residues long. CDR1 and CDR2 from the germline V gene are SQVTM and ANQGSEA. The CDR3 DNA reads as TGCAGCGTTCGACAGGGGGGCTCCTACGAGCAGTACTTC. This gives the protein CSVRQGGSYEQYF.

This clone showed up just a few times. This chain uses TRBV9 with TRBJ1-1, with 7 nucleotides matching TRBD1. The CDR3 spans 17 residues. J lost 6 bases, V lost 4 bases, and 18 bases had no gene match. Germline assignment: CDR1 SGDLS and CDR2 YYNGEE. The CDR3: CASSLRDSGFIFAEAFF. In DNA, the CDR3 is TGTGCCAGCAGCCTCCGGGACAGTGGGTTTATTTTCGCTGAAGCTTTCTTT.

This chain joins TRBV9 and TRBJ2-3, with 7 bases lining up with TRBD1. The CDR3 loop spans 18 amino acids. Per germline, CDR1 SGDLS and CDR2 YYNGEE. With 4 bases clipped from V and 0 bases from J, the junction kept 14 bases outside the gene matches. The DNA for the CDR3 is TGTGCCAGCAGCCCCCGCCCCTCAGGGGGAATTAGCACAGATACGCAGTATTTT. This translates into CASSPRPSGGISTDTQYF.

The genes are TRBV2 and TRBJ2-5; D not certain. CDR1 and CDR2 (germline): SNHLY, FYNNEI. Trimming stripped 6 bases from V and 3 bases from J, with 11 bases between. The CDR3 contains 13 residues. For the CDR3, the DNA is TGTGCCAGCAGCGCTGATCGAAAAGAGACCCAGTACTTC. Protein: CASSADRKETQYF.